This TCR beta chain came from a study of blood T cells in healthy people across ages. The CDR3 runs 14 residues. V was clipped by 5 bases and J by 0 bases, with 9 bases between them. Combining a sample-barcoded 5' primer with a J-beta primer mix, a second PCR ran for 7 to 11 cycles. Carrying 12 random nucleotides, a template-switch adaptor labeled each individual cDNA molecule. Every sample gave at least 2.5 million paired-end reads containing CDR3. One entry per CDR3 protein, called by TCRdb with MiXCR from the 5' RACE reads. The table has 700,000 or so distinct CDR3 sequences, 40% to 50% seen once; the top ten hold approximately 29%.

This chain joins TRBV12-3 or TRBV12-4 and TRBJ2-3, with unresolved D. The sequence derives from a man at least 80 years old in good health. Material for sequencing was blood. CDR3 nucleotides: TGTGCCAGCAGTCCCCGAGACAGCACAGATACGCAGTATTTT. It codes for CASSPRDSTDTQYF.